These 3 T cell receptor beta chains originate from one sample sequenced in a study of PD-1 blockade in classical Hodgkin lymphoma. This table comes from immunoSEQ multiplex PCR, and its TCRdb copy is limited to in-frame clones, with some not included. The sample holds approximately 96,000 clones; more than 85% are singletons and the top ten take 1.5% to 2.5%. Noted time point: cycle 4 day 1 (C4D1), after 6 weeks of nivolumab. Brentuximab vedotin exposure varied among the patients, all of whom had relapsed after autologous stem cell transplantation. The sequences come from peripheral blood mononuclear cells (PBMCs), collected before the fourth cycle of nivolumab. These receptors all stem from a human donor with classical Hodgkin lymphoma.

The rearrangement links TRBV5-6 to TRBJ2-3; 9 nucleotides align to TRBD1. The CDR3 runs to 17 residues. J gave up 2 bases and V 0 bases, and 7 bases lay outside the gene matches. Germline V gene sequence: CDR1 SGHDT, CDR2 YYEEEE. Here the CDR3 DNA reads TGTGCCAGCAGCTTGGAAGGACAGGGGCACCCCACAGATACGCAGTATTTT. Protein: CASSLEGQGHPTDTQYF.

Regarding this clone: Compared with germline, one end of the junction differs, possibly owing to a read error. This chain uses TRBV10-3 with TRBJ2-3; 8 positions match TRBD2. There are 15 residues in the CDR3. The germline gives CDR1 ENHRY, CDR2 SYGVKD. DNA for the CDR3: TGTGCCATCAATGAGCTAGCGGGCGTTACAGATACGCAGTATTTT. It yields the protein CAINELAGVTDTQYF.

This clone appeared once. This chain connects TRBV29-1 to TRBJ1-2; no clear D. Looked up from germline, CDR1 is SQVTM and CDR2 is ANQGSEA. The V end was cut by 5 bases, the J end by 6 bases, with 10 bases between. This CDR3 has 11 amino acids. CDR3: CSVFRTDGYTF. CDR3 in DNA: TGCAGCGTTTTCCGGACGGATGGCTACACCTTC.